This TCR beta chain was profiled in a study of blood T cells in healthy people across ages. Turning to the study itself: The capture of about one barcoded beta molecule per two T cells was achieved by template switching.

Findings of the study overall: Compared with aged donors, long-lived donors showed fewer expanded clones, suggesting selection.

Alongside a J-beta primer mix, a sample-barcoded 5' primer served in a second PCR lasting roughly 7 to 11 cycles. TCRdb reprocessed the 5' RACE reads with MiXCR, giving one entry per CDR3 protein. This sample carries 1,500,000 or so distinct CDR3 sequences, approximately 43% of them seen once, and the ten largest clones take over 3.5%. This clonotype was recorded a few times. What it recognizes is unknown. The V gene lost 10 bases and the J gene lost 11 bases, with 17 bases spanning the gap. The CDR3 consists of 11 residues. CDR1 is SEHNR, CDR2 FQNEAQ, per germline (reference sequence). The sequenced material came from blood. This chain links TRBV7-9 with TRBJ2-5; D might be TRBD2 (5 bases). This TCR was recovered from a woman between 18 and 29 years old in good health. The CDR3 reads CAIGIFNEQYF. The DNA of the CDR3 is TGTGCCATCGGGATTTTCAATGAGCAGTACTTC.